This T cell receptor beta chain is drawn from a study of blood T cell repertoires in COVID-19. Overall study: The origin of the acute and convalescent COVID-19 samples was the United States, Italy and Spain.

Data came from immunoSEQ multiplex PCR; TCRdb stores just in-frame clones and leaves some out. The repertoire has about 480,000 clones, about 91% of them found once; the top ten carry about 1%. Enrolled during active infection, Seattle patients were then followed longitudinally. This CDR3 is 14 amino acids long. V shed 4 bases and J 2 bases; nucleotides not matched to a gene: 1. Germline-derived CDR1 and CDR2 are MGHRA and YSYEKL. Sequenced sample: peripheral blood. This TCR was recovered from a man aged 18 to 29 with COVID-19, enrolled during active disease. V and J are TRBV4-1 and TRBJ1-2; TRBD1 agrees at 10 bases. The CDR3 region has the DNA TGCGCCAGCAGCCCGACAGGGGGCAACTATGGCTACACCTTC. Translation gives CASSPTGGNYGYTF.